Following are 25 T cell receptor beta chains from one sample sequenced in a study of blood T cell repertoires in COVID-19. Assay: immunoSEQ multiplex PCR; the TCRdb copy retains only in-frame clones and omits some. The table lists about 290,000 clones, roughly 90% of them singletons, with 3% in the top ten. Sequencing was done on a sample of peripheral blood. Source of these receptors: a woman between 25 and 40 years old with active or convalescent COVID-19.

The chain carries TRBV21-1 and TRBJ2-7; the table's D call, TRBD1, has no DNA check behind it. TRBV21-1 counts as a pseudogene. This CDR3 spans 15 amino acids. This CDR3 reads CASSPRDRASYEQYF. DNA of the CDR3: TGTGCCAGCAGCCCGCGGGACAGAGCTTCCTACGAGCAGTACTTC.

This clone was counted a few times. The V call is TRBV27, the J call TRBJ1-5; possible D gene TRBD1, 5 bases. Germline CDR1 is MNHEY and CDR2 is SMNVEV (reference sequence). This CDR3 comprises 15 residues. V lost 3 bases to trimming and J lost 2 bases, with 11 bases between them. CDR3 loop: CASSFQGLGNQPQHF. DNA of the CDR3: TGTGCCAGCAGTTTCCAGGGTCTCGGCAATCAGCCCCAGCATTTT.

CDR3: CAISEGLWGNTEAFF. The DNA of the CDR3 is TGTGCCATCAGTGAGGGACTCTGGGGGAACACTGAAGCTTTCTTT. The chain carries TRBV10-3 and TRBJ1-1; no clear D gene. Germline V gene lookup returns CDR1 ENHRY and CDR2 SYGVKD. The ends were cut back, 2 bases at V and 1 base at J, with 11 bases in the middle. This CDR3 is built from 15 residues.

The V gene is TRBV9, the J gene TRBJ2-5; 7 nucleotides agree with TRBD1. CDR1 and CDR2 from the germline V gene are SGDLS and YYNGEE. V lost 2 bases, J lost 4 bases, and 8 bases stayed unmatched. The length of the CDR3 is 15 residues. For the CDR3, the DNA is TGTGCCAGCAGCGTGGAAGGGGGCAATCTAGAGACCCAGTACTTC. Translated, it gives CASSVEGGNLETQYF.

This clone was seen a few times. The DNA for the CDR3 is TGTGCCAGCAGCCCCATCTCCCGTACAGGGATCACTGAAGCTTTCTTT. Its translation is CASSPISRTGITEAFF. V is TRBV7-2 and J is TRBJ1-1; D might be TRBD1 (6 bases). This CDR3 spans 16 amino acids. The V end lost 5 bases, the J end lost 4 bases, and 20 bases lay between the germline ends. CDR1 SGHTA and CDR2 FQGNSA come from the germline V gene.

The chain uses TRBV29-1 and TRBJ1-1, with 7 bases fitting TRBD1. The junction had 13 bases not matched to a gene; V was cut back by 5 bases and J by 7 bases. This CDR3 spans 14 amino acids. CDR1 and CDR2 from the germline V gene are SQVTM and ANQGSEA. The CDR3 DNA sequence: TGCAGCGTTCGAGGAACAGGGGACCTATTTGAAGCTTTCTTT. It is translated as CSVRGTGDLFEAFF. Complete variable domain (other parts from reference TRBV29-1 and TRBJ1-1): SAVISQKPSRDICQRGTSLTIQCQVDSQVTMMFWYRQQPGQSLTLIATANQGSEATYESGFVIDKFPISRPNLTFSTLTVSNMSPEDSSIYLCSVRGTGDLFEAFFGQGTRLTVV.

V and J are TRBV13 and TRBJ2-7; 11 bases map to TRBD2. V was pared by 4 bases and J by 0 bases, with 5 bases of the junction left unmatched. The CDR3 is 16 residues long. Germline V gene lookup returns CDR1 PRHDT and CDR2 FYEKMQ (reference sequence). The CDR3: CASSSGGLAVSYEQYF. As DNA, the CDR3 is TGTGCCAGCAGCTCAGGGGGACTAGCGGTCTCCTACGAGCAGTACTTC.

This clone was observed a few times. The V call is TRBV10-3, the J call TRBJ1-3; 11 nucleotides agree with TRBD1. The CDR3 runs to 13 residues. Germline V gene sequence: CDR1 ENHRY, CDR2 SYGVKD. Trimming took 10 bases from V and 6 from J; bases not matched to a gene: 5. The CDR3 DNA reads TGTGCCACCAGGGGACAGGGGGAAAACACCATATATTTT. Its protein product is CATRGQGENTIYF.

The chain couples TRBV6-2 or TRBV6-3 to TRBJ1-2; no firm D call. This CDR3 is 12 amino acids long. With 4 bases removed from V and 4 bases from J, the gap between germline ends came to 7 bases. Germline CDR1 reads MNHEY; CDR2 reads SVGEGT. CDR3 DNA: TGTGCCAGCAGTTTCGCGAGCTATGGCTACACCTTC. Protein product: CASSFASYGYTF.

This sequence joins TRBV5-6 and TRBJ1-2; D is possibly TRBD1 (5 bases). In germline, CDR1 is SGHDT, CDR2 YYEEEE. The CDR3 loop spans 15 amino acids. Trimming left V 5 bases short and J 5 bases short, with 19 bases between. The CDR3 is CASSIHPTGDYGYTF. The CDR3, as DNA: TGTGCCAGCAGTATACACCCAACGGGGGATTATGGCTACACCTTC.

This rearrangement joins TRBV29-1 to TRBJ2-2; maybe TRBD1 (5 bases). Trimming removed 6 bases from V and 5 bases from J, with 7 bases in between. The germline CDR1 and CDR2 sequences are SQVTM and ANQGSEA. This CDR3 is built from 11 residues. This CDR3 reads CSVRVTGELFF. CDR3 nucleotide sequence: TGCAGCGTCAGGGTGACCGGGGAGCTGTTTTTT.

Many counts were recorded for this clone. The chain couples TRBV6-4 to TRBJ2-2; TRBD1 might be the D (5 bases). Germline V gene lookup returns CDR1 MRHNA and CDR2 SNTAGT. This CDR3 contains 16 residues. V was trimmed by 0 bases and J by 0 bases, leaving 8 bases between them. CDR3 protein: CASSDSPGTNTGELFF. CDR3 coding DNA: TGTGCCAGCAGTGACTCGCCAGGGACGAACACCGGGGAGCTGTTTTTT.

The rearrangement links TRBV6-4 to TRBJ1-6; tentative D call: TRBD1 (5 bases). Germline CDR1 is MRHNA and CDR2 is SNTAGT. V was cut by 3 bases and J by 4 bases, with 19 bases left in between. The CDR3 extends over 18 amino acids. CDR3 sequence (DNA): TGTGCCAGCAGTGAGGAGAGGACACGGAATATATATAATTCACCCCTCCACTTT. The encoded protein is CASSEERTRNIYNSPLHF.

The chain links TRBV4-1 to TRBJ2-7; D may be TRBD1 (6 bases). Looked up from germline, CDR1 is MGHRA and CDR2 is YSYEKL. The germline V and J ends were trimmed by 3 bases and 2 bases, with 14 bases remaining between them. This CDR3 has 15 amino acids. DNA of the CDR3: TGCGCCAGCAGCCATCTTGCAGGGGAACCCTACGAGCAGTACTTC. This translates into CASSHLAGEPYEQYF.

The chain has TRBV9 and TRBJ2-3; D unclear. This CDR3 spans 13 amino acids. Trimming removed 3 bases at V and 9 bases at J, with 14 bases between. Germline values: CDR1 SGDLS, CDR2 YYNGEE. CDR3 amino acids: CASSAQVGGTQYF. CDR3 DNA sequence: TGTGCCAGCAGCGCCCAGGTTGGTGGGACGCAGTATTTT.

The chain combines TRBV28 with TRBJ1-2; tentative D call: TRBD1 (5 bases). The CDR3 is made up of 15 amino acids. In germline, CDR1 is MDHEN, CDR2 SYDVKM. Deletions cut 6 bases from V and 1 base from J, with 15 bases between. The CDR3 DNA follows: TGTGCCAGCAGCCCTGGACACTTGCTTAACTATGGCTACACCTTC. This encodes CASSPGHLLNYGYTF.

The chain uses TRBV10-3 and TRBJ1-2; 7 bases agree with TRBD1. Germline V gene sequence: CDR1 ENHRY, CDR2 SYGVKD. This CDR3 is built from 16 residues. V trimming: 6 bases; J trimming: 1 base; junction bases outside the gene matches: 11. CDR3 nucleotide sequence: TGTGCCATCAGCCTGTCGACAGGGCGATATAACTATGGCTACACCTTC. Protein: CAISLSTGRYNYGYTF.

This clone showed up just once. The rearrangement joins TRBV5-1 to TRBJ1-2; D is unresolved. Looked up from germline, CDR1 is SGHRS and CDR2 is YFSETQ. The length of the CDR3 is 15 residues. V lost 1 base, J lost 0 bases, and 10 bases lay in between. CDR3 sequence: CASSLTVPANYGYTF. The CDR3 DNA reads TGCGCCAGCAGCTTGACAGTTCCAGCTAACTATGGCTACACCTTC.

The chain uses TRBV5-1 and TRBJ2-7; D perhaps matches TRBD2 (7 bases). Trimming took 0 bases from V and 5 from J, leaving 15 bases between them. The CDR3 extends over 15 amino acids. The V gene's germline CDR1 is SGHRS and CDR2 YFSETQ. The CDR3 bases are TGCGCCAGCAGCTTGGTGGGGGGGCGCTTCGACGAGCAGTACTTC. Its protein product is CASSLVGGRFDEQYF.

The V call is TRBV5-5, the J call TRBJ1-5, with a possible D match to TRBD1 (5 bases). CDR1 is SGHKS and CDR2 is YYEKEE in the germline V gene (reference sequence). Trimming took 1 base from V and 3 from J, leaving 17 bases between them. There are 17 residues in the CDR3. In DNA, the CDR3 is TGTGCCAGCAGCTTGTTCCACGGGGGTATTTCCAATCAGCCCCAGCATTTT. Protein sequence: CASSLFHGGISNQPQHF.

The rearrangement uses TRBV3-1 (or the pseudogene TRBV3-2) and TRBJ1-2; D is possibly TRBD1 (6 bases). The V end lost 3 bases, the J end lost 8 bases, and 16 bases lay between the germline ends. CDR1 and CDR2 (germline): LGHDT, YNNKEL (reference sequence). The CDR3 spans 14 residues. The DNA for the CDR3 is TGTGCCAGCAGCCAGGCCAGGGCGGGGGGCGGCTACACCTTC. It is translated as CASSQARAGGGYTF.

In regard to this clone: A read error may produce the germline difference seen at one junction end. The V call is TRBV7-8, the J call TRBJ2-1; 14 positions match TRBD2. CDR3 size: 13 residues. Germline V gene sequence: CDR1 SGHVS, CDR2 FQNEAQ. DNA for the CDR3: TGTGCCAGCAGCCGACTAGCGGGGGGGCGAGACGTCTTC. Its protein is CASSRLAGGRDVF.

The CDR3 sequence: CASSKDQGAGTEAFF. CDR3 nucleotides: TGTGCCAGCAGCAAAGACCAGGGGGCAGGAACTGAAGCTTTCTTT. V usage is TRBV13 and J usage is TRBJ1-1; 8 nucleotides line up with TRBD1. This CDR3 contains 15 residues. The junction had 10 bases not matched to a gene; V was cut back by 5 bases and J by 5 bases. Germline CDR1 and CDR2: PRHDT and FYEKMQ (reference sequence).

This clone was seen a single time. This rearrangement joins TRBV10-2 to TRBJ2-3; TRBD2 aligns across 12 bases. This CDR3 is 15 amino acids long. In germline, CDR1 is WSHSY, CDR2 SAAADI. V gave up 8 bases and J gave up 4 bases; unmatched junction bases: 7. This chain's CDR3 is CASELAGGFADTQYF. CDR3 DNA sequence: TGCGCCAGCGAGCTAGCGGGGGGGTTTGCAGATACGCAGTATTTT.

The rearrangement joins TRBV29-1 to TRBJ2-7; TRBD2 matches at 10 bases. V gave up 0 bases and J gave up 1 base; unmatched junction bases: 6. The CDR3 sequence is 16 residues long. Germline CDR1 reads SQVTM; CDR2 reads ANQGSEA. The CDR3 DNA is TGCAGCGTTGAAGACGTAGCGGGGGGCAGATCCTACGAGCAGTACTTC. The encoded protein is CSVEDVAGGRSYEQYF.